One sample yielded the 3 T cell receptor beta chains listed below, sequenced in a study of CD8 T cells in ankylosing spondylitis. In TCRdb, the 5' RACE reads were re-called with MiXCR into one record per CDR3 protein. The data contain 200,000 to 250,000 distinct CDR3 sequences, about 18% of them singletons. The study, taken as a whole, reports: Blood of patients with ankylosing spondylitis appeared to be characterized by a TCR beta motif of eight highly homologous variants.

The antigens for these receptors are not known. The sample comprised blood, either unsorted or a sorted T cell fraction (not recorded which). These receptors all come from a male donor with ankylosing spondylitis.

In its sample, this clonotype was seen many times. The junction departs from germline at one end; a sequencing error may be responsible. The CDR3 reads CASSLYTGELFF. As DNA, the CDR3 is TGCGCCAGCAGCTTGTATACCGGGGAGCTGTTTTTT. J is TRBJ2-2 and V is TRBV28; D call uncertain. Germline V CDR1 and CDR2: MDHEN, SYDVKM. CDR3 length: 12 amino acids.

This clonotype was recorded at least ten times. The V and J genes are TRBV12-3 or TRBV12-4 and TRBJ1-1; 8 positions match TRBD1. Losses at the gene ends were 8 bases for V and 1 base for J; bases not matched to a gene: 12. This CDR3 contains 16 residues. The CDR3 reads CASGDRLGPPNTEAFF. CDR3 coding DNA: TGTGCCAGCGGGGACAGGTTAGGTCCCCCGAACACTGAAGCTTTCTTT.

This clonotype has just a few counts. The chain combines TRBV10-3 with TRBJ2-7; 9 bases are a match to TRBD2. Germline assignment: CDR1 ENHRY and CDR2 SYGVKD. V shed 4 bases and J 2 bases; nucleotides not matched to a gene: 3. This CDR3 spans 14 amino acids. CDR3 sequence (DNA): TGTGCCATCAGTGGCGGGAGGGGAGCCTACGAGCAGTACTTC. Protein product: CAISGGRGAYEQYF.